The 9 T cell receptor beta chains in this list originate from one sample, sequenced in a study of blood T cell repertoires in COVID-19. TCRdb's table, derived via immunoSEQ multiplex PCR, lists solely in-frame clones and lacks some. The sample shows some 290,000 clones, roughly nine tenths of them seen only once. Sequenced material: peripheral blood. These receptors originate from a woman aged 25-40 years with COVID-19, enrolled during active disease.

This clone has just a few counts. The V gene is TRBV25-1, the J gene TRBJ2-3, with TRBD2 matching over 12 bases. V lost 3 bases to trimming and J lost 3 bases; unmatched junction nucleotides: 7. The CDR3 extends over 17 amino acids. Germline-derived CDR1 and CDR2 are MGHDK and SYGVNS. As DNA, the CDR3 is TGTGCCAGCAGTGATGATAGGGGGACTAGCGGGACAGATACGCAGTATTTT. Translation gives CASSDDRGTSGTDTQYF. Complete variable domain (other parts from reference TRBV25-1 and TRBJ2-3): EADIYQTPRYLVIGTGKKITLECSQTMGHDKMYWYQQDPGMELHLIHYSYGVNSTEKGDLSSESTVSRIRTEHFPLTLESARPSHTSQYLCASSDDRGTSGTDTQYFGPGTRLTVL.

J is TRBJ2-2 and V is TRBV9, with D uncertain. CDR1 SGDLS and CDR2 YYNGEE come from the germline V gene. This CDR3 has 12 residues. Trimming shortened V by 0 bases and J by 6 bases, and 3 bases separated the two germline ends. CDR3 residues: CASSVVAGELFF. In DNA, the CDR3 is TGTGCCAGCAGCGTAGTAGCCGGGGAGCTGTTTTTT.

V and J are TRBV6-5 and TRBJ1-2; 7 nucleotides match TRBD1. Trimming took 7 bases from V and 6 from J; bases not matched to a gene: 11. Per germline, CDR1 MNHEY and CDR2 SVGAGI. The CDR3 extends over 14 amino acids. The CDR3 nucleotides read TGTGCCAGCAACCCCAGTGAGGGGGCGGATGGCTACACCTTC. It is translated as CASNPSEGADGYTF.

The chain couples TRBV4-2 to TRBJ1-1; weak D call: TRBD1 (5 bases). The germline V gene has CDR1 LGHNA and CDR2 YNFKEQ. V shed 5 bases and J shed 2 bases, with 9 bases lying between them. This CDR3 contains 13 residues. As DNA, the CDR3 is TGTGCCAGCAGCGAACAGGCTAACACTGAAGCTTTCTTT. It is translated as CASSEQANTEAFF.

V usage is TRBV5-1 and J usage is TRBJ2-7; possibly TRBD1 for D (5 bases). With 7 bases removed from V and 2 bases from J, the gap between germline ends came to 22 bases. The CDR3 extends over 16 amino acids. Germline assignment: CDR1 SGHRS and CDR2 YFSETQ. The CDR3 DNA sequence: TGCGCCAGCCGAATCTCAGGGTATGTGCCCCCCTACGAGCAGTACTTC. This encodes CASRISGYVPPYEQYF.

CDR3 residues: CASSPLPGLAGGPEQFF. The CDR3 DNA reads TGTGCCAGCAGTCCACTACCGGGACTAGCGGGAGGGCCTGAGCAGTTCTTC. The chain couples TRBV27 to TRBJ2-1; 16 bases agree with TRBD2. With 5 bases clipped from V and 9 bases from J, the junction kept 10 bases outside the gene matches. Germline values: CDR1 MNHEY, CDR2 SMNVEV (reference sequence). This CDR3 has 17 amino acids.

The genes are TRBV2 and TRBJ2-1; TRBD2 matches at 9 bases. V was pared by 6 bases and J by 0 bases, with 6 bases of the junction left unmatched. Germline CDR1 is SNHLY and CDR2 is FYNNEI. This CDR3 region has 16 residues. CDR3 DNA sequence: TGTGCCAGCAGGCCGCTAGCGGGGAGCTCCTACAATGAGCAGTTCTTC. It is translated as CASRPLAGSSYNEQFF.

The rearrangement joins TRBV11-2 to TRBJ2-1, with D possibly being TRBD2 (5 bases). The CDR3 length is 15 residues. Germline V CDR1 and CDR2: SGHAT, FQNNGV. The V end lost 1 base, the J end lost 8 bases, and 15 bases lay between the germline ends. The CDR3 sequence is CASSLVGISAHEQFF. The DNA of the CDR3 is TGTGCCAGCAGCTTAGTCGGGATTAGCGCCCATGAGCAGTTCTTC.

The chain couples TRBV6-5 to TRBJ2-6, with D possibly being TRBD1 (5 bases). Deletions cut 1 base from V and 1 base from J, with 8 bases between. From germline, CDR1 is MNHEY and CDR2 SVGAGI. CDR3 size: 16 residues. The CDR3 DNA reads TGTGCCAGCAGTTACTTCCAGGGTTCTGGGGCCAACGTCCTGACTTTC. Translated, it gives CASSYFQGSGANVLTF.